A single sample is the source of the 10 T cell receptor beta chains below, sequenced in a study of T cells in Graves' hyperthyroidism and ophthalmopathy. From RNA transcripts, TCR beta CDR3 regions were amplified. HTBI primers were the set used in a first-round RT-PCR of the TCR CDR3. TCRdb redid the calling of the multiplex PCR reads with MiXCR, one entry per CDR3 protein. The sample lists 600,000 or so distinct CDR3 sequences, more than 13% occurring once. What was sequenced was blood. All receptors derive from a woman aged 18-29 years with Graves' ophthalmopathy.

This clonotype was seen ten or more times. The chain joins TRBV11-2 to TRBJ2-2; 7 bases align to TRBD1. The V segment lost 6 bases and the J segment 6 bases; nucleotides outside the gene matches: 1. Germline CDR1 is SGHAT and CDR2 is FQNNGV. The CDR3 sequence is 12 residues long. CDR3 in amino acids: CASRRGPGELFF. The CDR3 region has the DNA TGTGCCAGCAGGAGGGGGCCCGGGGAGCTGTTTTTT.

About this clonotype itself: A clone one base away is much larger, so this may be a read error. The V call is TRBV6-2 or TRBV6-3, the J call TRBJ2-7; either TRBD1 or TRBD2 may fit D (7 bases each). The V and J ends lost 2 bases and 5 bases respectively, with 13 bases between them. The CDR3 loop spans 14 amino acids. Per germline, CDR1 MNHEY and CDR2 SVGEGT. This CDR3 is CASSYIRGGHEQYF. The CDR3 coding sequence is TGTGCCAGCAGTTACATCAGGGGGGGCCACGAGCAGTACTTC.

This clonotype was counted many times. The chain is built from TRBV7-9 and TRBJ2-7, with 9 nucleotides matching TRBD1. V gave up 7 bases and J gave up 4 bases; unmatched junction bases: 11. Germline lookup yields CDR1 SEHNR and CDR2 FQNEAQ (reference sequence). This CDR3 region has 15 residues. CDR3 protein: CASTSKTGQGYEQYF. The CDR3 DNA follows: TGTGCCAGCACTTCGAAAACGGGACAGGGATACGAGCAGTACTTC.

V is TRBV30 and J is TRBJ1-5; 8 positions agree with TRBD1. The CDR3 runs to 15 residues. J gave up 3 bases and V 2 bases, and 6 bases lay outside the gene matches. In germline, CDR1 is GTSNPN, CDR2 SVGIG (reference sequence). CDR3 DNA sequence: TGTGCCTGGAGTCAGGGGGCAATTTCCAATCAGCCCCAGCATTTT. It specifies CAWSQGAISNQPQHF.

This clonotype was counted at least ten times. The chain uses TRBV27 and TRBJ2-7, with a weak D call TRBD1 (6 bases). V lost 4 bases and J 2 bases, leaving 21 bases between the germline ends. There are 17 residues in the CDR3. Germline values: CDR1 MNHEY, CDR2 SMNVEV (reference sequence). CDR3 nucleotides: TGTGCCAGCAGTTCCAGATCAACAGGGAATCGCGCCTACGAGCAGTACTTC. Translated, it gives CASSSRSTGNRAYEQYF.

This clonotype was observed at least ten times. This chain uses TRBV2 with TRBJ2-7, with a weak D call TRBD1 (6 bases). The ends were cut back, 7 bases at V and 6 bases at J, with 13 bases in the middle. The CDR3 is 12 amino acids. CDR1 SNHLY and CDR2 FYNNEI come from the germline V gene. CDR3 loop: CASTNRVSEQYF. The CDR3, as DNA: TGTGCCAGCACTAACAGGGTCAGCGAGCAGTACTTC. The full variable domain, completed using reference TRBV2 and TRBJ2-7, is EPEVTQTPSHQVTQMGQEVILRCVPISNHLYFYWYRQILGQKVEFLVSFYNNEISEKSEIFDDQFSVERPDGSNFTLKIRSTKLEDSAMYFCASTNRVSEQYFGPGTRLTVT.

This clonotype was found a few times. J is TRBJ2-3 and V is TRBV7-9; no definite D call. The CDR3 covers 17 residues. Trimming pared 2 bases from V and 2 bases from J, leaving 17 bases between. Germline V gene sequence: CDR1 SEHNR, CDR2 FQNEAQ (reference sequence). The CDR3 region has the DNA TGTGCCAGCAGCTTACCCCCAGAGGCAACCAACACAGATACGCAGTATTTT. This gives the protein CASSLPPEATNTDTQYF. Together with reference TRBV7-9 and TRBJ2-3, the CDR3 gives the full variable domain: DTGVSQNPRHKITKRGQNVTFRCDPISEHNRLYWYRQTLGQGPEFLTYFQNEAQLEKSRLLSDRFSAERPKGSFSTLEIQRTEQGDSAMYLCASSLPPEATNTDTQYFGPGTRLTVL.

In its sample, this clonotype was seen many times. The rearrangement links TRBV2 to TRBJ1-1, with D possibly being TRBD1 (6 bases). CDR3 size: 14 residues. V was shortened by 5 bases and J by 6 bases, with 16 bases between the two germline ends. The germline V gene encodes CDR1 SNHLY and CDR2 FYNNEI. CDR3 nucleotides: TGTGCCAGCAGTCCCACAGGGAGGAAGGCTGAAGCTTTCTTT. Translation: CASSPTGRKAEAFF. The full variable domain, with the rest looked up from reference TRBV2 and TRBJ1-1, is EPEVTQTPSHQVTQMGQEVILRCVPISNHLYFYWYRQILGQKVEFLVSFYNNEISEKSEIFDDQFSVERPDGSNFTLKIRSTKLEDSAMYFCASSPTGRKAEAFFGQGTRLTVV.

The table lists this clonotype with many counts. The rearrangement links TRBV6-1 to TRBJ1-2, with D maybe TRBD1 (6 bases). This CDR3 is 13 amino acids long. V lost 2 bases and J 8 bases, leaving 12 bases between the germline ends. Germline V gene lookup returns CDR1 MNHNS and CDR2 SASEGT. The DNA of the CDR3 is TGTGCCAGCAGTGAATTACAGGGAGGGGGCTACACCTTC. Translated: CASSELQGGGYTF.

This clonotype appeared many times. This rearrangement joins TRBV12-3 or TRBV12-4 to TRBJ2-2, with D hard to call. There are 14 residues in the CDR3. Trimming left V 5 bases short and J 0 bases short, with 7 bases between. The CDR3 spells CASSPYSNTGELFF. The DNA for the CDR3 is TGTGCCAGCAGTCCTTATTCGAACACCGGGGAGCTGTTTTTT.